This TCR beta chain is from a study of blood T cell repertoires in COVID-19. Whole-study context: Spain, Italy and the United States supplied samples that represented acute and convalescent COVID-19. In each case, the material was cDNA or gDNA derived from T cells, B-cell-depleted T cells, or PBMCs.

This CDR3 contains 15 residues. Trimming pared 8 bases from V and 1 base from J, leaving 18 bases between. Germline CDR1 MNHEY, CDR2 SVGAGI. Original handling: Reference gene primer amplification yielded estimated nucleated cell counts. Sequencing used immunoSEQ multiplex PCR; TCRdb keeps in-frame clones, though not all of them. That table is the source of V, J and clone size, and D and trimming were worked out from the DNA. The sample has just under 80,000 clones; 88% are singletons. The V gene is TRBV6-5, the J gene TRBJ2-7; tentatively, D is TRBD2 (7 bases). The sequenced sample was peripheral blood. This receptor was taken from a human donor in a cohort sampled during active COVID-19. The DNA of the CDR3 is TGTGCCAGCTGGGGGGGGGACACTAGGTCCTACGAGCAGTACTTC. As protein: CASWGGDTRSYEQYF.